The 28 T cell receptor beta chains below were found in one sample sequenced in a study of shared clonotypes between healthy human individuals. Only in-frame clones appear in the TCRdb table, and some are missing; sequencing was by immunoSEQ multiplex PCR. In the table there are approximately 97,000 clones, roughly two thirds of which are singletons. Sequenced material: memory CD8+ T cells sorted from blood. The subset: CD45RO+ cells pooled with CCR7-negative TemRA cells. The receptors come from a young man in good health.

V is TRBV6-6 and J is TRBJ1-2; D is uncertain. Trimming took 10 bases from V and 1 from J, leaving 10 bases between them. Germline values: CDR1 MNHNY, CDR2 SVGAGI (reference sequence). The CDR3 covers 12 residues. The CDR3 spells CATRRVNYGYTF. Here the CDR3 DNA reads TGTGCCACAAGGCGGGTTAACTATGGCTACACCTTC.

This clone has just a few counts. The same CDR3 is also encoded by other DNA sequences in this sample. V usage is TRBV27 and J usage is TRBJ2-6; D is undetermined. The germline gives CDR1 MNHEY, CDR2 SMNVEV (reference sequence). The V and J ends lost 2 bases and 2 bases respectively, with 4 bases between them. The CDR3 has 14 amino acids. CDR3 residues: CASSLSPGANVLTF. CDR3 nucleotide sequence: TGTGCCAGCAGTTTAAGTCCTGGGGCCAACGTCCTGACTTTC.

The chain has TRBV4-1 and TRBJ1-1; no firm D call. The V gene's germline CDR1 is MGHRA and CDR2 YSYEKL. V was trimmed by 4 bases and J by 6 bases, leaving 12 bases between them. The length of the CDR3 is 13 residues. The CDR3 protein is CASSLSQASEAFF. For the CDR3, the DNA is TGCGCCAGCAGCCTCTCTCAGGCTTCTGAAGCTTTCTTT.

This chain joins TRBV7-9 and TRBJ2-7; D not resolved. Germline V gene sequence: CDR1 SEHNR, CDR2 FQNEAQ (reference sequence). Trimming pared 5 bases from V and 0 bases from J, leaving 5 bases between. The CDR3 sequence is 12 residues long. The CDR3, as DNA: TGTGCCAGCAGCCAGAGCTCCTACGAGCAGTACTTC. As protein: CASSQSSYEQYF.

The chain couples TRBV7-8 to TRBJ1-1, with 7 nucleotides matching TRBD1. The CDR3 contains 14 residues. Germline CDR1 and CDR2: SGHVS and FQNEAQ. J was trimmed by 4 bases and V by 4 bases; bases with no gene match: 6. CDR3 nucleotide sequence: TGTGCCAGCAGCTCGCAATCAGGGGGCACTGAAGCTTTCTTT. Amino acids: CASSSQSGGTEAFF.

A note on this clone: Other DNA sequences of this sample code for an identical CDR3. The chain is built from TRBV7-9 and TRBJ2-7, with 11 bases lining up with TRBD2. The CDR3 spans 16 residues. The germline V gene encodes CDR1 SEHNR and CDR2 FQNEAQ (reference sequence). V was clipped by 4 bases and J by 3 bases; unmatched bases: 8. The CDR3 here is CASSSRLGLAGYEQYF. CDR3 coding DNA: TGTGCCAGCAGCTCACGACTAGGACTAGCGGGCTACGAGCAGTACTTC.

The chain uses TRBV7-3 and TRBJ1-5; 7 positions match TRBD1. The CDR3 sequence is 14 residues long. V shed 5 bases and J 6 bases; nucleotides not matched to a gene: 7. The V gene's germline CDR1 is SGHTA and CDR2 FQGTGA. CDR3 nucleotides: TGTGCCAGCAGCGACTACAGGGGCGGTCAGCCCCAGCATTTT. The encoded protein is CASSDYRGGQPQHF. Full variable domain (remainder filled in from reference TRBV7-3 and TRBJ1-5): GAGVSQTPSNKVTEKGKYVELRCDPISGHTALYWYRQSLGQGPEFLIYFQGTGAADDSGLPNDRFFAVRPEGSVSTLKIQRTERGDSAVYLCASSDYRGGQPQHFGDGTRLSIL.

DNA for the CDR3: TGTGCCAGCAGCTTAACGGCACGCTTGGTTGGAACTAATGAAAAACTGTTTTTT. It encodes CASSLTARLVGTNEKLFF. J is TRBJ1-4 and V is TRBV7-8; D not resolved. This CDR3 is 18 amino acids long. Trimming shortened V by 2 bases and J by 1 base, and 17 bases separated the two germline ends. In germline, CDR1 is SGHVS, CDR2 FQNEAQ.

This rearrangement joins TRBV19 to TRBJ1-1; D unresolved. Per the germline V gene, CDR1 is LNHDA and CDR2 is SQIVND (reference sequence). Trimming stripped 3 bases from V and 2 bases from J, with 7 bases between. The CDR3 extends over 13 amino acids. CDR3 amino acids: CASSMVRNTEAFF. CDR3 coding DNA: TGTGCCAGTAGTATGGTTCGAAACACTGAAGCTTTCTTT.

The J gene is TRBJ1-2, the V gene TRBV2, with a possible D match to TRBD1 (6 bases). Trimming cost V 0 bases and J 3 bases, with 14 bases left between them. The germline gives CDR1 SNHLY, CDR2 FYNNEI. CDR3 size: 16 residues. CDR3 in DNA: TGTGCCAGCAGTGAAGCGCAGGCCGGGGGCTACTATGGCTACACCTTC. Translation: CASSEAQAGGYYGYTF. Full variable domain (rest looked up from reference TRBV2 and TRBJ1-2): EPEVTQTPSHQVTQMGQEVILRCVPISNHLYFYWYRQILGQKVEFLVSFYNNEISEKSEIFDDQFSVERPDGSNFTLKIRSTKLEDSAMYFCASSEAQAGGYYGYTFGSGTRLTVV.

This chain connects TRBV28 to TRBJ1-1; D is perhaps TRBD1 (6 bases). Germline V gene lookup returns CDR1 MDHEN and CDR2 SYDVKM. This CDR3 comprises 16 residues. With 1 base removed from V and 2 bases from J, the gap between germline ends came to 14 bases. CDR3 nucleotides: TGTGCCAGCAGTTTATCTCCCGGGACACTCAACACTGAAGCTTTCTTT. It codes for CASSLSPGTLNTEAFF.

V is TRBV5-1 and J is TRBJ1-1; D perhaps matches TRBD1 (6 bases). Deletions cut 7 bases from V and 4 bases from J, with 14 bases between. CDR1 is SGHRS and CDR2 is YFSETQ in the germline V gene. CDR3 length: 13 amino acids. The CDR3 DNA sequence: TGCGCCAGCGGAGAGGGGGGGAGCACTGAAGCTTTCTTT. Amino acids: CASGEGGSTEAFF.

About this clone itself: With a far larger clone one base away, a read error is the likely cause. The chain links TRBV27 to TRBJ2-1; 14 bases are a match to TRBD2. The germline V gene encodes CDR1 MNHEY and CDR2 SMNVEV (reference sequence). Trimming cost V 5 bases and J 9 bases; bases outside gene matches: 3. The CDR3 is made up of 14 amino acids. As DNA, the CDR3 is TGTGCCAGCAGTGACGGGACTAGCGGGAGTGAGCAGTTCTTC. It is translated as CASSDGTSGSEQFF.

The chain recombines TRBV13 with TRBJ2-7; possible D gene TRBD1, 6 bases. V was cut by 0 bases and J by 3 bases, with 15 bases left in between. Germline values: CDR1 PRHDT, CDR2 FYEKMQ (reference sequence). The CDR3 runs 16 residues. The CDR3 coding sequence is TGTGCCAGCAGCTTAGGCTATAGACAGGAGTTCTACGAGCAGTACTTC. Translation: CASSLGYRQEFYEQYF.

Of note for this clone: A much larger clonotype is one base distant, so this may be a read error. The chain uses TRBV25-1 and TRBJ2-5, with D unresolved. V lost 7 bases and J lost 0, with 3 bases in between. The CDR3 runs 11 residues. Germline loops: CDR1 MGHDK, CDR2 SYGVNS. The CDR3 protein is CASNHQETQYF. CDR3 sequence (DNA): TGTGCCAGCAATCACCAAGAGACCCAGTACTTC.

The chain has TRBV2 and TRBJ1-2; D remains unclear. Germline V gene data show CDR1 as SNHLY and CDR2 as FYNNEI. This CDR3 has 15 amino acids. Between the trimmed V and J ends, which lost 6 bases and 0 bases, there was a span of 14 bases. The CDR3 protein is CASRLNSGANYGYTF. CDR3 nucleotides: TGTGCCAGCAGATTAAACAGTGGGGCTAACTATGGCTACACCTTC.

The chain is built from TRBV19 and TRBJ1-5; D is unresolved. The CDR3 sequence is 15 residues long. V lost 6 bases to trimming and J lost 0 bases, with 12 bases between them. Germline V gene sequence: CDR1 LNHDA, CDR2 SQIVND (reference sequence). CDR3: CASRFVLYSNQPQHF. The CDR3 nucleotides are TGTGCCAGTAGATTCGTACTATATAGCAATCAGCCCCAGCATTTT.

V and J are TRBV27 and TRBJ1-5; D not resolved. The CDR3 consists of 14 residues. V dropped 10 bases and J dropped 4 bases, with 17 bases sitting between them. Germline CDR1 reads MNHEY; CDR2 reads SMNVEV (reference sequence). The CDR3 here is CATGMGIGNQPQHF. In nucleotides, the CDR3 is TGTGCCACCGGGATGGGGATTGGTAATCAGCCCCAGCATTTT.

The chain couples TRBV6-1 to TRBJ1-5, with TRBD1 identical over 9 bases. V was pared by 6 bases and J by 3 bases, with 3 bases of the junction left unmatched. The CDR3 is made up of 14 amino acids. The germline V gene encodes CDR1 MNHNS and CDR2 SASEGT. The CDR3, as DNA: TGTGCCAGCAGGGGGACAGGGTTCAATCAGCCCCAGCATTTT. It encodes CASRGTGFNQPQHF.

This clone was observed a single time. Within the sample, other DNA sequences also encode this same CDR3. The CDR3 nucleotides are TGCAGCGTCGCCCCAGGGAACACTGAAGCTTTCTTT. This sequence encodes CSVAPGNTEAFF. This chain joins TRBV29-1 and TRBJ1-1; unclear D gene. CDR1 SQVTM and CDR2 ANQGSEA come from the germline V gene. The CDR3 is made up of 12 amino acids. V shed 6 bases and J shed 1 base, with 9 bases lying between them.

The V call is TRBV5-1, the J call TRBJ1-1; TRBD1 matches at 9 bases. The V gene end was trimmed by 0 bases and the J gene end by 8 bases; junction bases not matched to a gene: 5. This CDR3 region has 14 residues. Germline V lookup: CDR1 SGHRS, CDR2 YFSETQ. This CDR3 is CASSLGQGEVEAFF. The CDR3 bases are TGCGCCAGCAGCTTGGGACAGGGGGAGGTCGAAGCTTTCTTT.

The CDR3 loop reads CASSFSEALLGNTIYF. DNA of the CDR3: TGTGCCAGCAGTTTCTCGGAGGCCCTCCTTGGAAACACCATATATTTT. The rearrangement links TRBV28 to TRBJ1-3; D remains unclear. V lost 3 bases, J lost 3 bases, and 15 bases lay in between. There are 16 residues in the CDR3. CDR1 and CDR2 from the germline V gene are MDHEN and SYDVKM.

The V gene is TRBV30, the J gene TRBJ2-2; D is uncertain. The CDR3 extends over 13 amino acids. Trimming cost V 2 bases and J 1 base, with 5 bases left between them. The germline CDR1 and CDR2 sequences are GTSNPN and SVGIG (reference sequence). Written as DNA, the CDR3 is TGTGCCTGGAGTTTCGAGAACACCGGGGAGCTGTTTTTT. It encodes CAWSFENTGELFF. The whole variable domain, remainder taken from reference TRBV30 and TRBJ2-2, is SQTIHQWPATLVQPVGSPLSLECTVEGTSNPNLYWYRQAAGRGLQLLFYSVGIGQISSEVPQNLSASRPQDRQFILSSKKLLLSDSGFYLCAWSFENTGELFFGEGSRLTVL.

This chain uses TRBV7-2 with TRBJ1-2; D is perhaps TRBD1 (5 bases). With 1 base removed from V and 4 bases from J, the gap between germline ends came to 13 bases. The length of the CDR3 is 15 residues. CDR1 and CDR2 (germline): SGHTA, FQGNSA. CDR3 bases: TGTGCCAGCAGCTTAGACTTGAGGGGCTTCTATGGCTACACCTTC. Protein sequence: CASSLDLRGFYGYTF.

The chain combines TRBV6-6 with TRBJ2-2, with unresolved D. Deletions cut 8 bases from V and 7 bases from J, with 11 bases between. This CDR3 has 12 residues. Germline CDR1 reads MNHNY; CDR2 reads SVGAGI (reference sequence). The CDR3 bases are TGTGCCAGCGGCACTGTCGACGGGGAGCTGTTTTTT. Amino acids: CASGTVDGELFF.

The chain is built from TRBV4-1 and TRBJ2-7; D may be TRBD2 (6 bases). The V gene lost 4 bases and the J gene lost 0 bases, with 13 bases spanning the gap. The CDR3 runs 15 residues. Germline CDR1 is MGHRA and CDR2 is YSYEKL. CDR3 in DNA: TGCGCCAGCAGCCCACGGGAGCCGAGCTCCTACGAGCAGTACTTC. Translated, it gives CASSPREPSSYEQYF.

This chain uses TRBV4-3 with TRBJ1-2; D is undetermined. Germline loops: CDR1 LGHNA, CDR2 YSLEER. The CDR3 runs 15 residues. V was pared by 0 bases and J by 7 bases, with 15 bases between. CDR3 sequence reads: CASSQEIDGIAGYTF. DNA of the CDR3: TGCGCCAGCAGCCAAGAGATAGATGGGATTGCTGGCTACACCTTC.

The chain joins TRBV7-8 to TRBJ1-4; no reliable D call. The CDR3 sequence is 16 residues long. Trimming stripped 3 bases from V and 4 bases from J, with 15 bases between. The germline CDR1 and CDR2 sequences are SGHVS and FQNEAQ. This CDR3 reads CASSFFPGRSNEKLFF. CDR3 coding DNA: TGTGCCAGCAGCTTCTTCCCCGGCAGAAGTAATGAAAAACTGTTTTTT.